The TCR beta chain described here comes from a study of blood T cell repertoires in COVID-19. Germline CDR1 is MNHEY and CDR2 is SMNVEV (reference sequence). The ends were cut back, 0 bases at V and 12 bases at J, with 18 bases in the middle. This CDR3 has 15 amino acids. Some clones are missing from TCRdb's copy, which holds only in-frame ones; the method was immunoSEQ multiplex PCR. In the table there are 250,000 to 300,000 clones, around 90% of which are singletons. Clinical history as reported by participants underpinned cohort assignment. This TCR was recovered from a woman in her twenties or thirties who had recovered from COVID-19. The chain carries TRBV27 and TRBJ2-1; TRBD2 is a possible D gene (5 bases). What was sequenced was PBMCs or T cells enriched from blood (not recorded which). DNA for the CDR3: TGTGCCAGCAGTTTATCAGGTACCGGCTACGGAGGGCAGTTCTTC. Protein product: CASSLSGTGYGGQFF.